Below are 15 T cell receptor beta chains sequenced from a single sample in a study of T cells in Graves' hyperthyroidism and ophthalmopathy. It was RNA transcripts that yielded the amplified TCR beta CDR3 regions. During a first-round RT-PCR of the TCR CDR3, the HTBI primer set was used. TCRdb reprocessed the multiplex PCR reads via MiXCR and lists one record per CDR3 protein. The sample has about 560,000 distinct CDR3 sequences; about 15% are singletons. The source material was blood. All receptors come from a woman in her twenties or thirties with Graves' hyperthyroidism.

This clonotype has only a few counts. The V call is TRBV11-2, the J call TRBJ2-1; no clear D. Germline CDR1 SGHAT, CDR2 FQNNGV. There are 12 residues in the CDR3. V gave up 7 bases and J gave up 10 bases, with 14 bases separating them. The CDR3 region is CASTPGEGEQFF. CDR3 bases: TGTGCCAGCACCCCCGGCGAAGGCGAGCAGTTCTTC.

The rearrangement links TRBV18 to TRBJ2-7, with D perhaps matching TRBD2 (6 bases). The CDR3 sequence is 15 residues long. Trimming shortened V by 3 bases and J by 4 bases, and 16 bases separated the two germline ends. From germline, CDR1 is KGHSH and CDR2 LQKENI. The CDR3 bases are TGTGCCAGCTCACCCCTGACAGTGGGGGGATACGAGCAGTACTTC. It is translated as CASSPLTVGGYEQYF. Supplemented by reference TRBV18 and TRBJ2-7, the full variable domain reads NAGVMQNPRHLVRRRGQEARLRCSPMKGHSHVYWYRQLPEEGLKFMVYLQKENIIDESGMPKERFSAEFPKEGPSILRIQQVVRGDSAAYFCASSPLTVGGYEQYFGPGTRLTVT.

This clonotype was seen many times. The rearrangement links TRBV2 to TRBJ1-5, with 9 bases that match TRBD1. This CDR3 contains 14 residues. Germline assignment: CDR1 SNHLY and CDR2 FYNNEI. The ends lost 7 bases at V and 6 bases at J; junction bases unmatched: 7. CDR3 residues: CASMGQGTGQPQHF. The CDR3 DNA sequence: TGTGCCAGCATGGGACAGGGTACTGGTCAGCCCCAGCATTTT.

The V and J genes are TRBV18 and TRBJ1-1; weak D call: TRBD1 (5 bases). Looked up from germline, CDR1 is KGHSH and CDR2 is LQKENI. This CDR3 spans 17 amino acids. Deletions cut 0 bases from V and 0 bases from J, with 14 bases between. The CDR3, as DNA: TGTGCCAGCTCACCACCCACAGGCGGATCCATGAACACTGAAGCTTTCTTT. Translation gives CASSPPTGGSMNTEAFF. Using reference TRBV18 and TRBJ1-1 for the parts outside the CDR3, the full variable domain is NAGVMQNPRHLVRRRGQEARLRCSPMKGHSHVYWYRQLPEEGLKFMVYLQKENIIDESGMPKERFSAEFPKEGPSILRIQQVVRGDSAAYFCASSPPTGGSMNTEAFFGQGTRLTVV.

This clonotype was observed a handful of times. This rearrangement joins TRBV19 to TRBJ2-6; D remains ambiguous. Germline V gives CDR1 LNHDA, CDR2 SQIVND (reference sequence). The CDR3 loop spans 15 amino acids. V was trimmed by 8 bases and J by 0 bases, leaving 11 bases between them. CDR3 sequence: CASATPTSGANVLTF. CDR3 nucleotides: TGTGCCAGTGCGACACCGACCTCTGGGGCCAACGTCCTGACTTTC.

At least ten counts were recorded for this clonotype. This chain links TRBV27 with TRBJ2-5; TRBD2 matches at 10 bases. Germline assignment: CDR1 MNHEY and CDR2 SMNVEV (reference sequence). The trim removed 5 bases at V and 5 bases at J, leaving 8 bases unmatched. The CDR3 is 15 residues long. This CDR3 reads CASSASGRAFETQYF. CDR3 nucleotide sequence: TGTGCCAGCAGTGCCAGCGGGAGGGCCTTTGAGACCCAGTACTTC.

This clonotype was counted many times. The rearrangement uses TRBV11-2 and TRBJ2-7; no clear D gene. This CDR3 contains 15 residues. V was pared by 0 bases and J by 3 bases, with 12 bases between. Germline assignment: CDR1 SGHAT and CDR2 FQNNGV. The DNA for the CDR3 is TGTGCCAGCAGCTTAGATTGGACGGTGGACTACGAGCAGTACTTC. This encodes CASSLDWTVDYEQYF.

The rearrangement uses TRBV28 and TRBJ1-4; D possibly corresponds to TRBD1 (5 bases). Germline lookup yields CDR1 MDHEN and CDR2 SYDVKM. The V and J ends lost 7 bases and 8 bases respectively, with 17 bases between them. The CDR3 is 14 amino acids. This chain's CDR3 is CASTVPREGEKLFF. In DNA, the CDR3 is TGTGCCAGCACCGTCCCCAGGGAGGGGGAAAAACTGTTTTTT.

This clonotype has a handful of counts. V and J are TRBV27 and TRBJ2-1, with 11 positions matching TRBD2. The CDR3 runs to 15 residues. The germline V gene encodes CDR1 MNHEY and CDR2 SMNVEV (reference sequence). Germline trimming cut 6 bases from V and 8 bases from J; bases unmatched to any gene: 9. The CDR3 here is CASSSGTSGFYEQFF. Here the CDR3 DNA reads TGTGCCAGCAGCTCCGGGACTAGCGGTTTCTATGAGCAGTTCTTC.

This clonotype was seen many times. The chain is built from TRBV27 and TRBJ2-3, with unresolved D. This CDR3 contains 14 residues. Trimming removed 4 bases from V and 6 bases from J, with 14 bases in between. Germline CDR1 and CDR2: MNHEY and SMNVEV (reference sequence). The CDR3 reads CASSSIVYIDTQYF. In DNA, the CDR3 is TGTGCCAGCAGTTCCATCGTATACATCGATACGCAGTATTTT.

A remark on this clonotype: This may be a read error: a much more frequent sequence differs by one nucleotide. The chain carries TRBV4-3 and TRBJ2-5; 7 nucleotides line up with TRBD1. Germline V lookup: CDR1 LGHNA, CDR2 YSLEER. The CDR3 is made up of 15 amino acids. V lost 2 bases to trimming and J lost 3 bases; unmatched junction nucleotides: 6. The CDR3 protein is CASSQYGDSEETQYF. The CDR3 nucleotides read TGCGCCAGCAGCCAATATGGGGACAGCGAAGAGACCCAGTACTTC.

CDR3 sequence reads: CASSFRRLPYEQYF. The CDR3 nucleotides read TGTGCCAGCAGCTTTAGACGCCTACCCTACGAGCAGTACTTC. The gene calls are TRBV5-6 and TRBJ2-7; no firm D call. The CDR3 consists of 14 residues. V gave up 2 bases and J gave up 2 bases, with 11 bases separating them. Germline loops: CDR1 SGHDT, CDR2 YYEEEE.

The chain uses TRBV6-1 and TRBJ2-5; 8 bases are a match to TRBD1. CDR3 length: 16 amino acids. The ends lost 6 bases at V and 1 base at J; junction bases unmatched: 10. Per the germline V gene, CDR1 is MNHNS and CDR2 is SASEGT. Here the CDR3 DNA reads TGTGCCAGCAGACGAGGGACAGGCATTTTCCAAGAGACCCAGTACTTC. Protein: CASRRGTGIFQETQYF.

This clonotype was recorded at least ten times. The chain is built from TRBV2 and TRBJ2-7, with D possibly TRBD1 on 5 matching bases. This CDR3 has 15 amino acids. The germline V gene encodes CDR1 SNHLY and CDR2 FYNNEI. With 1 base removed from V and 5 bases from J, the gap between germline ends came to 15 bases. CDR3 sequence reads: CASSEGVGVYHEQYF. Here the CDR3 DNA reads TGTGCCAGCAGTGAAGGAGTAGGGGTATACCACGAGCAGTACTTC.

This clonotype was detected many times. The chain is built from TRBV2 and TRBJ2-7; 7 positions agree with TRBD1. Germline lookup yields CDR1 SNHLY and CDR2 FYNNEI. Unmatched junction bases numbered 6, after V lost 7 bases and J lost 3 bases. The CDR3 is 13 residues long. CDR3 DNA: TGTGCCAGCATCAAAGACAGGGTCTACGAGCAGTACTTC. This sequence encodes CASIKDRVYEQYF.